A selection of T cell receptor beta chains follows, all from one sample in a study of identical twins. TCRdb called the 5' RACE reads again in MiXCR, with one record for every CDR3 protein. Of fewer than 250,000 distinct CDR3 sequences in the sample, roughly 7.5% were seen once. These records were also assigned to another study, of yellow fever vaccine responses in identical twins.

Sequencing was done on a sample of CD8+ T cells sorted from blood. These receptor sequences come from a woman under 30 in good health. The CDR3 runs from the conserved cysteine through the conserved F or W. Each record gives: V gene, D gene, J gene, clone size, CDR3 protein, CDR3 DNA. A D gene is named only where the DNA matches it firmly. Where a row states a size, it is once, few, many or the class of an expanded clone; other rows omit it.

V: TRBV24-1; D: NA; J: TRBJ2-2; size: many; CDR3: CATSDQPVGTGELFF; DNA: TGTGCCACCAGTGATCAACCGGTAGGGACCGGGGAGCTGTTTTTT
V: TRBV7-9; D: TRBD2; J: TRBJ2-7; size: NA; CDR3: CASSPEAGGPYEQYF; DNA: TGTGCCAGCAGCCCAGAGGCGGGAGGGCCCTACGAGCAGTACTTC
V: TRBV10-2; D: TRBD2; J: TRBJ2-1; size: many; CDR3: CASSDASGRYNEQFF; DNA: TGCGCCAGCAGTGACGCTAGCGGGAGGTATAATGAGCAGTTCTTC
V: TRBV24-1; D: TRBD1; J: TRBJ2-3; size: many; CDR3: CATSDLPKMTGEPTDTQYF; DNA: TGTGCCACCAGTGATTTACCTAAAATGACAGGGGAGCCCACAGATACGCAGTATTTT
V: TRBV6-5; D: NA; J: TRBJ2-7; size: NA; CDR3: CASSLGRGTDEQYF; DNA: TGTGCCAGCAGTTTAGGCAGGGGGACTGACGAGCAGTACTTC
V: TRBV13; D: TRBD1; J: TRBJ2-5; size: few; CDR3: CASSVGDRQETQYF; DNA: TGTGCCAGCAGCGTAGGGGACAGACAAGAGACCCAGTACTTC
V: TRBV4-1; D: TRBD1; J: TRBJ2-5; size: many; CDR3: CASSFRDRAQETQYF; DNA: TGCGCCAGCAGCTTCCGGGACAGGGCCCAAGAGACCCAGTACTTC
V: TRBV4-1; D: TRBD1; J: TRBJ1-5; size: many; CDR3: CASSRQGKDQPQHF; DNA: TGCGCCAGCAGCCGACAGGGCAAGGATCAGCCCCAGCATTTT
V: TRBV29-1; D: NA; J: TRBJ1-2; size: few; CDR3: CSVEEQNGYGYTF; DNA: TGCAGCGTTGAAGAGCAAAATGGGTATGGCTACACCTTC
V: TRBV4-1; D: TRBD2; J: TRBJ2-2; size: NA; CDR3: CASSLRNTREAGELFF; DNA: TGCGCCAGCAGCTTACGAAACACACGGGAGGCCGGGGAGCTGTTTTTT
V: TRBV11-2; D: TRBD2; J: TRBJ2-1; size: many; CDR3: CASSLSSASGRNEQFF; DNA: TGTGCCAGCAGCTTATCTTCGGCTAGCGGACGCAATGAGCAGTTCTTC